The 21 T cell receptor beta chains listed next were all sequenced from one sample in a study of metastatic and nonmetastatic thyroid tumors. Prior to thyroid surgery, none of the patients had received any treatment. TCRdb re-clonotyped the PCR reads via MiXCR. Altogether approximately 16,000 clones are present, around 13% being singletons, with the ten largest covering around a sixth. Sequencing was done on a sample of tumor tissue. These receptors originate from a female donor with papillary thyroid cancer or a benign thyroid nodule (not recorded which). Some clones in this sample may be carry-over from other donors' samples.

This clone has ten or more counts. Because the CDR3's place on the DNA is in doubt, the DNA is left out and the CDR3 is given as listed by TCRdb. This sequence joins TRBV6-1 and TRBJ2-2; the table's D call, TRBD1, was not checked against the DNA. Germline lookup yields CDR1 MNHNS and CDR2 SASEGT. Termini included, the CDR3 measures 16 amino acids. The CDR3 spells CASSEPGGRTPGSCFF.

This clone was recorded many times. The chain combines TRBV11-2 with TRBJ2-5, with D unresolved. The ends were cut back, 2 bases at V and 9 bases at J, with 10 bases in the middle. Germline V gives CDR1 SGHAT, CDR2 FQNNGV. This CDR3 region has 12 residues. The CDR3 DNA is TGTGCCAGCAGCTTATCATCGCCGGCCCAGTACTTC. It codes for CASSLSSPAQYF.

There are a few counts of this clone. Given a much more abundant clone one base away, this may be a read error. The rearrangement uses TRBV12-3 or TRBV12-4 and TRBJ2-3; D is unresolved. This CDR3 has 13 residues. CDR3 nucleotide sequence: TGTGCCAGCGGTTTGAGGTCGCCAGATACGCAGTATTTT. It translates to CASGLRSPDTQYF.

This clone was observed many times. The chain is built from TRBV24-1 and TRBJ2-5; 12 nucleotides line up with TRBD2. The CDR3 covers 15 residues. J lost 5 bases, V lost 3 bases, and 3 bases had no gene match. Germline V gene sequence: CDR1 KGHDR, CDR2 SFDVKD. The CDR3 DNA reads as TGTGCCACCAGTGATCCTAGCGGGGGGGGTGAGACCCAGTACTTC. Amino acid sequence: CATSDPSGGGETQYF.

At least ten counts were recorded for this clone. DNA of the CDR3: TGTGCCAGTAGTATATATGGGGGAGAGACCCAGTACTTC. Its translation is CASSIYGGETQYF. V and J are TRBV19 and TRBJ2-5; D could derive from TRBD1 or TRBD2 (5 bases each). The CDR3 sequence is 13 residues long. The germline V gene encodes CDR1 LNHDA and CDR2 SQIVND (reference sequence). Trimming took 2 bases from V and 4 from J, leaving 8 bases between them.

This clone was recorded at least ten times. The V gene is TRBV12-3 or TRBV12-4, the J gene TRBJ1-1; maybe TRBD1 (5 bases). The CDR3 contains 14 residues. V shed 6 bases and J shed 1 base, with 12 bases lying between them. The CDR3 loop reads CASSVQEGNTEAFF. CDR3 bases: TGTGCCAGCAGCGTACAGGAGGGGAACACTGAAGCTTTCTTT.

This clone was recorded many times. Here the CDR3 reads CASSPPTDTQYF. In nucleotides, the CDR3 is TGCGCCAGCAGCCCCCCCACAGATACGCAGTATTTT. The rearrangement uses TRBV5-1 and TRBJ2-3; D unresolved. Germline loops: CDR1 SGHRS, CDR2 YFSETQ. The CDR3 extends over 12 amino acids. V was clipped by 4 bases and J by 2 bases, with 5 bases between them.

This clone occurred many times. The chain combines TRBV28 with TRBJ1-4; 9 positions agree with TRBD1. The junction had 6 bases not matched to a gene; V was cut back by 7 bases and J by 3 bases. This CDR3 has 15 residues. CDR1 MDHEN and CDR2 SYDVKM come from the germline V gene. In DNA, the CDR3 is TGTGCCAGCATCGACAGGGGGGTGGCTAATGAAAAACTGTTTTTT. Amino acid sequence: CASIDRGVANEKLFF.

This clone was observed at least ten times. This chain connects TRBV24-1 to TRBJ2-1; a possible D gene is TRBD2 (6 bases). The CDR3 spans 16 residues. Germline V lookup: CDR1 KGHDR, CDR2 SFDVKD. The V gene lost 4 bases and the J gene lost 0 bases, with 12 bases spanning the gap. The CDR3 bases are TGTGCCACCAGTGACCTTAGCGGTAGCTCCTACAATGAGCAGTTCTTC. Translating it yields CATSDLSGSSYNEQFF.

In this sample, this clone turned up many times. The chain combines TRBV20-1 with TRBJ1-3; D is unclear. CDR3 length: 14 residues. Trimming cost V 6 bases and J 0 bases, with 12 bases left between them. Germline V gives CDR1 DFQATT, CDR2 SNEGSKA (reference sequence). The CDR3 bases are TGCAGTGCCCTGACGACCAACTCTGGAAACACCATATATTTT. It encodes CSALTTNSGNTIYF.

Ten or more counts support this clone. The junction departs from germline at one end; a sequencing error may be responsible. CDR3 bases: TGTGCCAGTAGTGTAGAGGGATTTCCGGGGTCCTACAATGAGCAGTTCTTC. Its protein is CASSVEGFPGSYNEQFF. V gene TRBV19 combines with J gene TRBJ2-1; D might be TRBD2 (5 bases). Germline CDR1 and CDR2: LNHDA and SQIVND (reference sequence). The CDR3 length is 17 residues.

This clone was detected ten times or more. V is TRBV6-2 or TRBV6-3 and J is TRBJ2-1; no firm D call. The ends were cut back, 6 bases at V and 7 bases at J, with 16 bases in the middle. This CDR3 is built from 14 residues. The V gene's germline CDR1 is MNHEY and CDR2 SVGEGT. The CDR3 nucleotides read TGTGCCAGCAGCCCGGACGGGCGTGGGAATGAGCAGTTCTTC. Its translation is CASSPDGRGNEQFF.

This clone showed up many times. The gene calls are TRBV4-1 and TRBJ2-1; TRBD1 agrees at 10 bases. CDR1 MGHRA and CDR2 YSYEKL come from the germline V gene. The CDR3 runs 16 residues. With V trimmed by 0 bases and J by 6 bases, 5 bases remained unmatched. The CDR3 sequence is CASSQDQDRGSNEQFF. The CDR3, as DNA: TGCGCCAGCAGCCAAGATCAGGACAGGGGGTCCAATGAGCAGTTCTTC.

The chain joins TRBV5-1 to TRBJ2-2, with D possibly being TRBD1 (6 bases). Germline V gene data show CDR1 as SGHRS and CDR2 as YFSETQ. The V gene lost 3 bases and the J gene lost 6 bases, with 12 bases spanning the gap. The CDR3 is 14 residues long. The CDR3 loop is CASSSGARAGELFF. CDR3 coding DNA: TGCGCCAGCAGCTCAGGGGCGAGAGCCGGGGAGCTGTTTTTT.

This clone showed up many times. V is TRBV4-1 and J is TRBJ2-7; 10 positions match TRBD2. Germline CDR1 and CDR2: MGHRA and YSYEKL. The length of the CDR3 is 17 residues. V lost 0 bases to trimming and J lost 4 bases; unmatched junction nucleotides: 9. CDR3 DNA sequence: TGCGCCAGCAGCCAAGATAAAAGCGGGGGGGCCGGTTACGAGCAGTACTTC. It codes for CASSQDKSGGAGYEQYF.

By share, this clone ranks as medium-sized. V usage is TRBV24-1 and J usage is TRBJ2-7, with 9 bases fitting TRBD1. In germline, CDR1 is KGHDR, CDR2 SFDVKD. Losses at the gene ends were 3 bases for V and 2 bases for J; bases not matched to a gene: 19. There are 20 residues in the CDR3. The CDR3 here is CATSDQNRGRPVSQPYEQYF. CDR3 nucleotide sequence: TGTGCCACCAGTGATCAAAACAGGGGGCGGCCGGTCTCACAACCCTACGAGCAGTACTTC.

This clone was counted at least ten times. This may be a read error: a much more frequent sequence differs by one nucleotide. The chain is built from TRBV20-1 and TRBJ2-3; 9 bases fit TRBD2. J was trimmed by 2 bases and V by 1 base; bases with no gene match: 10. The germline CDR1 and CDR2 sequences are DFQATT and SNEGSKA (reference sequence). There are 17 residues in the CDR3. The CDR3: CSARGSGSGGPTDTQYF. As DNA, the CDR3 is TGCAGTGCTAGAGGTAGCGGGAGTGGAGGACCCACAGATACGCAGTATTTT.

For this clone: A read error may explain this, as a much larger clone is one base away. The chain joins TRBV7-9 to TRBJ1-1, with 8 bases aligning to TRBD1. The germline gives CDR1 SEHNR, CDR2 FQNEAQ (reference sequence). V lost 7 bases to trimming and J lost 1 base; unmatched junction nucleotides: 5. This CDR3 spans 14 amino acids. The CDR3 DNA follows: TGTGCCAGCACCCTGGGACAGGCGAACACTGAAGCTTTCTTT. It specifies CASTLGQANTEAFF.

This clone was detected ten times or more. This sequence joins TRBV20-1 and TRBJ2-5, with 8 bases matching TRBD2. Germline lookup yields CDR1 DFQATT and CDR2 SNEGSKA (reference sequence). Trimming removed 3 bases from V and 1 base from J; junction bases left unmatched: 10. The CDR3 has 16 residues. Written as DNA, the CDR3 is TGCAGTGCTAGGATGGTAGCGGGGACCCTCCAAGAGACCCAGTACTTC. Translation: CSARMVAGTLQETQYF.

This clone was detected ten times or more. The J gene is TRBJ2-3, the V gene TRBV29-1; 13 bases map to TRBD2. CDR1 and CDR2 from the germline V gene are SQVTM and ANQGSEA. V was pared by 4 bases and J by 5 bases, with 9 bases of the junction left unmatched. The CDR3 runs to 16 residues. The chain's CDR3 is CSVVLSGLAGVDTQYF. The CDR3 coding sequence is TGCAGCGTTGTCCTATCTGGACTAGCGGGAGTAGATACGCAGTATTTT.

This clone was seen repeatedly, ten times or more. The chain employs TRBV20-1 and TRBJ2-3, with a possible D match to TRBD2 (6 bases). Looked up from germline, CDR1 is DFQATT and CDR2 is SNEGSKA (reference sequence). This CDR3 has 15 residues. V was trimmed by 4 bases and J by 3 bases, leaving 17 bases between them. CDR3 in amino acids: CSANILAGNTDTQYF. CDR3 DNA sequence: TGCAGTGCTAATATACTGGCGGGGAATACAGATACGCAGTATTTT.